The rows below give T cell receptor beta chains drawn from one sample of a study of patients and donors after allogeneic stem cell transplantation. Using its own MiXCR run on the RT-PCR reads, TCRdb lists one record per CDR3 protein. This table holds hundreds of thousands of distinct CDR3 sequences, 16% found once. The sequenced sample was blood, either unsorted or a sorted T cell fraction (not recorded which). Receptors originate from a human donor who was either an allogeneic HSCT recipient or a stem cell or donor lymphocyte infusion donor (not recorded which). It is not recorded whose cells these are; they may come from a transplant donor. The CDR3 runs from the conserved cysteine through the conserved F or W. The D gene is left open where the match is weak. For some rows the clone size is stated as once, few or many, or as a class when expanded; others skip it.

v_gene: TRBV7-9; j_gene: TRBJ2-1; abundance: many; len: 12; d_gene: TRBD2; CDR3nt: TGTGCCAGCAGCCAGACTAGCGGAAAGCAGTTCTTC; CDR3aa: CASSQTSGKQFF
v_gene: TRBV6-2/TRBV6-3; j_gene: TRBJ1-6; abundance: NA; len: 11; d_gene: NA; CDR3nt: TGTGCCAGCGGTGGGGGTTCACCCCTCCACTTT; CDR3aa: CASGGGSPLHF
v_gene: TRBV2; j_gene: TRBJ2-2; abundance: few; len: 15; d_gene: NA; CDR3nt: TGTGCCAGCATTGGACAAAGGAGTCAAACCGGGGAGCTGTTTTTT; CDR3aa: CASIGQRSQTGELFF
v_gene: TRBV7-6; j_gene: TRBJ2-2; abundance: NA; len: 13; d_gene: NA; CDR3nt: TGTGCCAGCAGCTTAGATGAGACCGGGGAGCTGTTTTTT; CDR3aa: CASSLDETGELFF
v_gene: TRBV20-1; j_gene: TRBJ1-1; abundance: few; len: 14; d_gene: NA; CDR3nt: TGCAGTGCTCCTCCGGGCCGGAGAGACACTGAAGCTTTCTTT; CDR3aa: CSAPPGRRDTEAFF
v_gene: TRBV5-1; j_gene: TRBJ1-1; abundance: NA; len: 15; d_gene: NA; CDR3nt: TGCGCCAGCAGCACAGCTCAGGGGACGTACACTGAAGCTTTCTTT; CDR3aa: CASSTAQGTYTEAFF
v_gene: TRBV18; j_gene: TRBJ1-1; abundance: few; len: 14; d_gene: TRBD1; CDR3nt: TGTGCCAGCTCACAACTGACAGGGGCTACTGAAGCTTTCTTT; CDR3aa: CASSQLTGATEAFF
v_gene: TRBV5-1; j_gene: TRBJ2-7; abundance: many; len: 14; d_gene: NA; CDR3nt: TGCGCCAGCAGCTTGTCGGGGGACAGAACTGAGCAGTACTTC; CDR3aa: CASSLSGDRTEQYF
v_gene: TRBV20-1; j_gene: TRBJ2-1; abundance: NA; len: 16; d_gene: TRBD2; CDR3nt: TGCAGTGCTAGCGGCCTAGCGGGGGGGTTTTCCAATGAGCAGTTCTTC; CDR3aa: CSASGLAGGFSNEQFF
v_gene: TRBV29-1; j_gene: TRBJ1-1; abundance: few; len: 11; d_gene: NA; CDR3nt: TGCAGCTGGACGGGGAGGACTGAAGCTTTCTTT; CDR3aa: CSWTGRTEAFF
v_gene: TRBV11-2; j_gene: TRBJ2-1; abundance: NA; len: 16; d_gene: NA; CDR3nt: TGTGCCAGCAGCTACCCGGACTTCTCTGCCTACAATGAGCAGTTCTTC; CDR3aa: CASSYPDFSAYNEQFF
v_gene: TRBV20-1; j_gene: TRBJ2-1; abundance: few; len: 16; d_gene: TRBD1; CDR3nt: TGCAGTGCTAAAAACCGGGACAGGGGTGGGTACAATGAGCAGTTCTTC; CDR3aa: CSAKNRDRGGYNEQFF
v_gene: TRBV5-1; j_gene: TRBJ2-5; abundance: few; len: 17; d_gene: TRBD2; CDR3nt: TGCGCCAGCAGCAGAGGACTAGCGGGGCCAGAGGGAGAGACCCAGTACTTC; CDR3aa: CASSRGLAGPEGETQYF
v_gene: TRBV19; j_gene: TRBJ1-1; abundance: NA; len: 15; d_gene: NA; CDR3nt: TGTGCCAGTAGTGGGCTCAGGGGTGGGGACACTGAAGCTTTCTTT; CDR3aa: CASSGLRGGDTEAFF
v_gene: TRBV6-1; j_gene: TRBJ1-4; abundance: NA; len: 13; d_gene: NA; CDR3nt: TGTGCCAGCTCGCGGGGGGCTGTGGAAAAACTGTTTTTT; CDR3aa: CASSRGAVEKLFF
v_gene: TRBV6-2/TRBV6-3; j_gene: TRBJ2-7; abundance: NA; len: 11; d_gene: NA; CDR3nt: TGTGCCAGCAGTTGCTCATACGAGCAGTACTTC; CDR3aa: CASSCSYEQYF
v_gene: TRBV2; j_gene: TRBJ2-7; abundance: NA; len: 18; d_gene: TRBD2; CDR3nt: TGTGCCAGCAGTGATGTTGTTTCAAAGTCGGGAGGAACCTACGAGCAGTACTTC; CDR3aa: CASSDVVSKSGGTYEQYF
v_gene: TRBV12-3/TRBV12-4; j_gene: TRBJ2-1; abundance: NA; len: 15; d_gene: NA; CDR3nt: TGTGCCAGCAGTTTAAGACTAAGCTCCTACAATGAGCAGTTCTTC; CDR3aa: CASSLRLSSYNEQFF
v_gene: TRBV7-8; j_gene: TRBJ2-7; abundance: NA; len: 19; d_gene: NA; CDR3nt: TGTGCCAGCAGCTTAGGTAGTAGGCGTTTGGGATTTAGCTCCTACGAGCAGTACTTC; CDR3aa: CASSLGSRRLGFSSYEQYF
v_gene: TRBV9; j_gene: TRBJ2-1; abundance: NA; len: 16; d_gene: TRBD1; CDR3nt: TGTGCCAGCAGCCCTCAGACAGGGAGAGGCTACAATGAGCAGTTCTTC; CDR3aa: CASSPQTGRGYNEQFF
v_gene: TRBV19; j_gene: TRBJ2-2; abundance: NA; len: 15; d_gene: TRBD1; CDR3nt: TGTGCCAGTAGTTCTGGTCAGGGGGACACCGGGGAGCTGTTTTTT; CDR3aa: CASSSGQGDTGELFF
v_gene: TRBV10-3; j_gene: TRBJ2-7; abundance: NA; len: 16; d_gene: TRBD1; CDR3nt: TGTGCCATCAGTGAGTCGACGGGGACAGTGCCCTACGAGCAGTACTTC; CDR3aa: CAISESTGTVPYEQYF
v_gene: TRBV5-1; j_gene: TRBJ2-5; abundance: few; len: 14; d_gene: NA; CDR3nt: TGCGCCAGCAGCTCTTACCCCGGGAGTGAGACCCAGTACTTC; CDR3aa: CASSSYPGSETQYF
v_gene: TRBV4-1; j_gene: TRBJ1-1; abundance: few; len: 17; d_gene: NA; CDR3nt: TGCGCCAGCAGCCTAGTGCCGGGATGGGTCGGGAACACTGAAGCTTTCTTT; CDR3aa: CASSLVPGWVGNTEAFF
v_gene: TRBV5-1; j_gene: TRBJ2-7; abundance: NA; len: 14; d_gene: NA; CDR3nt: TGCGCCAGCAGCTTGGTAACGCAGATGAACGAGCAGTACTTC; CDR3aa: CASSLVTQMNEQYF
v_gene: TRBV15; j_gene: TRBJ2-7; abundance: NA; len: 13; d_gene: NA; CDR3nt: TGTGCCACCAGCAGAGGGGAAAACGGCGATCAGTACTTC; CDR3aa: CATSRGENGDQYF
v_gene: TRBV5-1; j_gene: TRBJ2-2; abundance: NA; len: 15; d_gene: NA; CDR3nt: TGCGCCAGCAGCTCTTCGACCACGAACACCGGGGAGCTGTTTTTT; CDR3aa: CASSSSTTNTGELFF
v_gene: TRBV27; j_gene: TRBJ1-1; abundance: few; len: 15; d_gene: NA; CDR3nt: TGTGCCAGCAAAAACCCCAGGGGTCTCAACACTGAAGCTTTCTTT; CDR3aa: CASKNPRGLNTEAFF
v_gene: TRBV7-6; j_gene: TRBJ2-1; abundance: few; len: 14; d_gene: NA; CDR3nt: TGTGCCAGCAGCGACGGGGGAAGGCCTGGAGAGCAGTTCTTC; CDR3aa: CASSDGGRPGEQFF
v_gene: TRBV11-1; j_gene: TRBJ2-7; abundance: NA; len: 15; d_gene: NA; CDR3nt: TGTGCCAGCAGCTTTCTAGACAGGCCAAACTACGAGCAGTACTTC; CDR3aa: CASSFLDRPNYEQYF
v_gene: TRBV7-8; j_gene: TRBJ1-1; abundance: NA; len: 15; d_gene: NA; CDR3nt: TGTGCCAGCAGCTTAGCGATCGGGGGCAGGGCTGAAGCTTTCTTT; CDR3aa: CASSLAIGGRAEAFF
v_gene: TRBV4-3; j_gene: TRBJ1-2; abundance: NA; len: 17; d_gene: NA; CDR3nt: TGCGCCAGCAGCCAAGATCGGAAGAACAGGGATAACTATGGCTACACCTTC; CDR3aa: CASSQDRKNRDNYGYTF
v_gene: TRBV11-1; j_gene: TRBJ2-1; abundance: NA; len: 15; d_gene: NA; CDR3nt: TGTGCCAGCAGCAACCGGAGGGTTTCCTACAATGAGCAGTTCTTC; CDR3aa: CASSNRRVSYNEQFF
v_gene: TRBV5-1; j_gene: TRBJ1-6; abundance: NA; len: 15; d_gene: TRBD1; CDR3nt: TGCGCCAGCAGCTTGGACGACAGGGTAAATTCACCCCTCCACTTT; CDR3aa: CASSLDDRVNSPLHF
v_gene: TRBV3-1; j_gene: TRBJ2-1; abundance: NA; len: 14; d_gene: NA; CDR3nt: TGTGCCAGCAGACCACGGAGCTCCTACAATGAGCAGTTCTTC; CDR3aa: CASRPRSSYNEQFF
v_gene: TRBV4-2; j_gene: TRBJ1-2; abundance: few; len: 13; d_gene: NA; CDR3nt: TGTGCCAGCAGCCAAGTAACGGGCGGTGGCTACACCTTC; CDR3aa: CASSQVTGGGYTF
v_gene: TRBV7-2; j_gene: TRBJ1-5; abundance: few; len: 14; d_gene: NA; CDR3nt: TGTGCCAGCAGCTTAGACCCTAGCAATCAGCCCCAGCATTTT; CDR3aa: CASSLDPSNQPQHF
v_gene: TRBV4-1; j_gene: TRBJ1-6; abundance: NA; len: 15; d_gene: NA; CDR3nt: TGCGCCAGCAGCCAAGTATACCTAGGAGATTCACCCCTCCACTTT; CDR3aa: CASSQVYLGDSPLHF
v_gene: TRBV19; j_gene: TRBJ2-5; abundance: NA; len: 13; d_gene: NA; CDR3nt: TGTGCCAGTAGTATGCTAGTGGGAGAGACCCAGTACTTC; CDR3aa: CASSMLVGETQYF
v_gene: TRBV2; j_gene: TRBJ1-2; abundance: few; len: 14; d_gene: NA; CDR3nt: TGTGCCAGCAACCCCGCCGGGACGGTCTATGGCTACACCTTC; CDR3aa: CASNPAGTVYGYTF
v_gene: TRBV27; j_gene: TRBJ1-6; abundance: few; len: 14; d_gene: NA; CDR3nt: TGTGCCAGCAGTTTACTACGTTATAATTCACCCCTCCACTTT; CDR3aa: CASSLLRYNSPLHF
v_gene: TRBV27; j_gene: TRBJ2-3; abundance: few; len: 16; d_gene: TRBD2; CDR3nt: TGTGCCAGCAACTCGGGACTAGCGCCTAGCACAGATACGCAGTATTTT; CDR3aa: CASNSGLAPSTDTQYF
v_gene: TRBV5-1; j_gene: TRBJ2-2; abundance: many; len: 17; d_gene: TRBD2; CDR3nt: TGCGCCAGCAGTCGAGGACTAGCGGGGACGAACACCGGGGAGCTGTTTTTT; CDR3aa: CASSRGLAGTNTGELFF
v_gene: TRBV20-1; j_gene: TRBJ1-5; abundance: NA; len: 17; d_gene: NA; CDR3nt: TGCAGTGCTAGAGATCTTGGAGGCGGACCGTTCAATCAGCCCCAGCATTTT; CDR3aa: CSARDLGGGPFNQPQHF
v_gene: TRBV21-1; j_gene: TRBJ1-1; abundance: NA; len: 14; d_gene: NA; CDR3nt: TGTGCCAGCAGCAATGGGGGCGCGAACACTGAAGCTTTCTTT; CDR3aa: CASSNGGANTEAFF
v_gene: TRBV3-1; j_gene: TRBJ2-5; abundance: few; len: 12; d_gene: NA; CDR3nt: TGTGCCAGCAGCCAAGCGACGGGCGCCCAGTACTTC; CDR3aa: CASSQATGAQYF
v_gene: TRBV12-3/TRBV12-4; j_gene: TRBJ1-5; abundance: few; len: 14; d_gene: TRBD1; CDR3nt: TGTGCCAGCAGCCAAGGACAGGGCAGTCAGCCCCAGCATTTT; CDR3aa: CASSQGQGSQPQHF
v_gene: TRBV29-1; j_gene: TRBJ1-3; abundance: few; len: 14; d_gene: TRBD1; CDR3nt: TGCAGCGCGCTCCCCAGGGGGCCTGGAAACACCATATATTTT; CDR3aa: CSALPRGPGNTIYF
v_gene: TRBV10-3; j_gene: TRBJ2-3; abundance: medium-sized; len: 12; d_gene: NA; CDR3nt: TGTGCCATTGGGACGAGCACAGATACGCAGTATTTT; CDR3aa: CAIGTSTDTQYF
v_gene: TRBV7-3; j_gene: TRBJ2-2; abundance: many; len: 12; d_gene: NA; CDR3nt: TGTGCCAGCAGCTTAAGGACCGGGGAGCTGTTTTTT; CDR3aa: CASSLRTGELFF
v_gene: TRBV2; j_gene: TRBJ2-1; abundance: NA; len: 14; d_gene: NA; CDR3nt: TGTGCCAGCAAGTACTCGGGAGATTTAAATGAGCAGTTCTTC; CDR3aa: CASKYSGDLNEQFF
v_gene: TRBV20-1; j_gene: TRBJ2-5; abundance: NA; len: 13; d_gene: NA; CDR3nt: TGCAGTGCTTCCCGGGGAGGAGCTGAGGCCCAGTACTTC; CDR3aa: CSASRGGAEAQYF
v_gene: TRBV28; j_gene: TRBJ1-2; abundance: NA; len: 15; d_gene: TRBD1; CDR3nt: TGTGCCAGCAGTTTTTGGACAGGTCGTAACTATGGCTACACCTTC; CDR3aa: CASSFWTGRNYGYTF